This entry lists 13 T cell receptor beta chains sequenced from one sample in a study of T cell responses to AZD1222 COVID-19 vaccine (dated by TCRdb to 2020 to 2023). The time point tag for this specimen amounts to: about 28 days (+/-7) after the second vaccine dose. Libraries were prepared through the immunoSEQ multiplex PCR assay. The source is immuneACCESS, and TCRdb retained only in-frame sequences with V and J called. Part of the clones is not carried over; for the studies checked, unresolved V genes explain less than half of this, and the remainder is unexplained. This sample is represented by about 39,000 clones; around 91% of them were singletons. The top ten clonotypes cover roughly 35% of the sample. Here the sequenced sample was peripheral blood, taken 28 days after the second AZD1222 dose. The source of these receptors is an adult who received the AZD1222 COVID-19 vaccine.

V is TRBV18 and J is TRBJ1-3, with D perhaps matching TRBD1 (6 bases). V lost 5 bases to trimming and J lost 4 bases, with 15 bases between them. Germline loops: CDR1 KGHSH, CDR2 LQKENI. CDR3 size: 15 residues. CDR3 bases: TGTGCCAGCTCAGCTACAGGGCTGGAAGGAAACACCATATATTTT. This translates into CASSATGLEGNTIYF.

V usage is TRBV4-3 and J usage is TRBJ1-4; tentative D call: TRBD1 (5 bases). The V end lost 0 bases, the J end lost 4 bases, and 9 bases lay between the germline ends. The CDR3 is 15 residues long. Germline values: CDR1 LGHNA, CDR2 YSLEER. CDR3 protein: CASSQDEGVNEKLFF. The DNA for the CDR3 is TGCGCCAGCAGCCAAGACGAAGGGGTTAATGAAAAACTGTTTTTT.

CDR3 loop: CASSQVPHLQETQYF. Written as DNA, the CDR3 is TGTGCCAGCAGCCAAGTCCCACACCTCCAAGAGACCCAGTACTTC. The chain couples TRBV3-1 (or the pseudogene TRBV3-2) to TRBJ2-5, with no clear D. CDR1 is LGHDT and CDR2 is YNNKEL in the germline V gene (reference sequence). The V gene lost 1 base and the J gene lost 1 base, with 10 bases spanning the gap. The CDR3 runs to 15 residues.

The table lists this clone with a count of one. The CDR3 sequence: CASSSIRGGADYGYTF. DNA of the CDR3: TGTGCCAGCAGCTCCATCCGTGGGGGTGCTGACTATGGCTACACCTTC. The rearrangement links TRBV7-2 to TRBJ1-2; D perhaps matches TRBD1 (5 bases). The CDR3 is 16 amino acids. Trimming took off 4 bases at V and 3 bases at J, with 18 bases between the two ends. From germline, CDR1 is SGHTA and CDR2 FQGNSA.

V is TRBV3-1 (or the pseudogene TRBV3-2) and J is TRBJ1-1, with D tentatively TRBD1 (6 bases). With 4 bases removed from V and 5 bases from J, the gap between germline ends came to 20 bases. Germline V gene lookup returns CDR1 LGHDT and CDR2 YNNKEL (reference sequence). The CDR3 extends over 16 amino acids. CDR3: CASSPLNPTGNTEAFF. As DNA, the CDR3 is TGTGCCAGCAGCCCTCTTAACCCCACAGGGAATACTGAAGCTTTCTTT.

V and J are TRBV4-2 and TRBJ2-4; D might be TRBD1 (6 bases). V was pared by 0 bases and J by 4 bases, with 13 bases between. The germline V gene encodes CDR1 LGHNA and CDR2 YNFKEQ. This CDR3 contains 16 residues. For the CDR3, the DNA is TGTGCCAGCAGCCAAGATGTAGAACAGGGTAAAAACATTCAGTACTTC. Translation: CASSQDVEQGKNIQYF.

The chain combines TRBV5-4 with TRBJ1-6; the D gene is possibly TRBD1 (5 bases). V was trimmed by 4 bases and J by 7 bases, leaving 12 bases between them. The CDR3 loop spans 14 amino acids. Germline-derived CDR1 and CDR2 are SGHNT and YYREEE (reference sequence). This CDR3 reads CASSLIGDNSPLHF. In DNA form, the CDR3 reads TGTGCCAGCAGCCTGATCGGGGACAATTCACCCCTCCACTTT.

The V call is TRBV5-6, the J call TRBJ2-2; 8 nucleotides agree with TRBD2. The ends lost 1 base at V and 4 bases at J; junction bases unmatched: 3. Germline V gives CDR1 SGHDT, CDR2 YYEEEE. This CDR3 region has 15 residues. CDR3 bases: TGTGCCAGCAGCTTGCCCCGGGGGGGCACCGGGGAGCTGTTTTTT. Residues: CASSLPRGGTGELFF.

The chain is built from TRBV5-1 and TRBJ2-1, with no clear D. The CDR3 runs 15 residues. Deletions cut 0 bases from V and 2 bases from J, with 9 bases between. Per the germline V gene, CDR1 is SGHRS and CDR2 is YFSETQ. The CDR3 DNA sequence: TGCGCCAGCAGCTTGGCAACGTTAACCTACAATGAGCAGTTCTTC. It yields the protein CASSLATLTYNEQFF.

CDR3 nucleotide sequence: TGTGCCAGTAGTATATCTTTCGGGGCCCAGTACTTC. It codes for CASSISFGAQYF. The chain employs TRBV19 and TRBJ2-5; D is perhaps TRBD2 (5 bases). V lost 2 bases, J lost 9 bases, and 10 bases lay in between. This CDR3 region has 12 residues. Germline-derived CDR1 and CDR2 are LNHDA and SQIVND (reference sequence).

Only a few counts were recorded for this clone. This chain connects TRBV19 to TRBJ1-6, with D unresolved. V dropped 3 bases and J dropped 1 base, with 7 bases sitting between them. Germline CDR1 LNHDA, CDR2 SQIVND (reference sequence). The length of the CDR3 is 15 residues. The CDR3 DNA reads as TGTGCCAGTAGTATGGGGAGATCCTATAATTCACCCCTCCACTTT. Protein sequence: CASSMGRSYNSPLHF.

This clone showed up just a few times. CDR3 loop: CASSDDSYEQYF. In DNA form, the CDR3 reads TGTGCCAGCAGTGATGACAGCTACGAGCAGTACTTC. The V and J genes are TRBV2 and TRBJ2-7; weak D call: TRBD1 (5 bases). The CDR3 contains 12 residues. Trimming left V 3 bases short and J 3 bases short, with 6 bases between. Germline CDR1 and CDR2: SNHLY and FYNNEI.

This sequence joins TRBV7-9 and TRBJ2-2, with 9 positions matching TRBD1. The V gene's germline CDR1 is SEHNR and CDR2 FQNEAQ (reference sequence). V dropped 2 bases and J dropped 3; count of bases not matched to a gene: 10. The CDR3 covers 18 residues. The CDR3: CASSLLISDRGYTGELFF. The CDR3 nucleotides are TGTGCCAGCAGCTTACTAATTTCGGACAGGGGCTACACCGGGGAGCTGTTTTTT. Full variable domain (rest looked up from reference TRBV7-9 and TRBJ2-2): DTGVSQNPRHKITKRGQNVTFRCDPISEHNRLYWYRQTLGQGPEFLTYFQNEAQLEKSRLLSDRFSAERPKGSFSTLEIQRTEQGDSAMYLCASSLLISDRGYTGELFFGEGSRLTVL.